These T cell receptor beta chains were read from a single sample in a study of T cells in Graves' hyperthyroidism and ophthalmopathy. MiXCR was run by TCRdb on the multiplex PCR reads, yielding one entry per CDR3 protein. The data hold approximately 300,000 distinct CDR3 sequences, with about 17% observed a single time. The sequencing input was blood. These receptors were taken from an older woman with Graves' ophthalmopathy. CDR3s include the opening cysteine and the closing phenylalanine or tryptophan. The D gene is left open where the match is weak. A clone size is listed for some rows: how often the clone was seen (once, few, many), or a class if it is expanded.

CDR3 DNA	CDR3 protein	V gene	clone size	D gene	J gene
TGTGCCAGCTCACTTTTGGGACTAGCGGGAGCCGCAGATACGCAGTATTTT	CASSLLGLAGAADTQYF	TRBV18	-	TRBD2	TRBJ2-3
TGTGCCAGCAAATCGGGTCTAAGCGTCTACGAGCAGTACTTC	CASKSGLSVYEQYF	TRBV28	many	-	TRBJ2-7
TGTGCCAGCAGCCCTCGACTTAGCGGGGGGTACAATGAGCAGTTCTTC	CASSPRLSGGYNEQFF	TRBV28	many	TRBD2	TRBJ2-1
TGTGCCAGCAGCATCGGACGGAACTCTGGAAACACCATATATTTT	CASSIGRNSGNTIYF	TRBV7-3	-	-	TRBJ1-3
TGTGCCATCAGTGGTAGGACAGGCGCGGGTTCACCCCTCCACTTT	CAISGRTGAGSPLHF	TRBV10-3	many	TRBD1	TRBJ1-6
TGCAGCGCAGGCTGGGGGGGCAATCAGCCCCAGCATTTT	CSAGWGGNQPQHF	TRBV20-1	-	-	TRBJ1-5
TGTGCCAGCAGCACCCAGAGGACAGGGGACGGAAACACCATATATTTT	CASSTQRTGDGNTIYF	TRBV9	-	TRBD1	TRBJ1-3
TGTGCCAGCAGCGTAGATCCAGGACTAGCGGGAGAAGAGACCCAGTACTTC	CASSVDPGLAGEETQYF	TRBV9	few	TRBD2	TRBJ2-5
TGTGCCAGCAGCTTATTCGCAGGGCCCTACGAGCAGTACTTC	CASSLFAGPYEQYF	TRBV7-2	many	-	TRBJ2-7
TGTGCCAGCAGCAATGGACAGGGGATCGGCTACGAGCAGTACTTC	CASSNGQGIGYEQYF	TRBV7-8	many	TRBD1	TRBJ2-7
TGTGCCAGCAGTACCGACAGGGATCCTACTATGAACACTGAAGCTTTCTTT	CASSTDRDPTMNTEAFF	TRBV6-2/TRBV6-3	many	TRBD1	TRBJ1-1
TGCAGTGCTAGGTTGGCAGGGTCAGGGGGAAACACCATATATTTT	CSARLAGSGGNTIYF	TRBV20-1	few	-	TRBJ1-3
TGTGCCAGCAGTGTATCGAGGGGCGAGCAGTACTTC	CASSVSRGEQYF	TRBV6-1	many	-	TRBJ2-7
TGTGCCAGCAGAAACCCGGGGGCAGGATATGGCTACACCTTC	CASRNPGAGYGYTF	TRBV11-2	many	-	TRBJ1-2
TGTGCCAGCAGTACCGACCCCGGGACGGCGAACACCGGGGAGCTGTTTTTT	CASSTDPGTANTGELFF	TRBV6-1	-	-	TRBJ2-2
TGTGCCAGCAGTGCCTGGGGCAGGGGCACAGATACGCAGTATTTT	CASSAWGRGTDTQYF	TRBV2	many	-	TRBJ2-3
TGCAGTGCTCAGGGACAGACCAAAGACAATGAGCAGTTCTTC	CSAQGQTKDNEQFF	TRBV20-1	many	TRBD1	TRBJ2-1
TGTGCCAGCTCACCACGGAGCGGGCAAGGAGATACGCAGTATTTT	CASSPRSGQGDTQYF	TRBV18	many	-	TRBJ2-3
TGTGCCAGCAGGGGGGGGGGTATCCCCTACGAGCAGTACTTC	CASRGGGIPYEQYF	TRBV28	many	TRBD2	TRBJ2-7
TGTGCCAGCAGTGAAACTTTTGGGTACGAGCAGTACTTC	CASSETFGYEQYF	TRBV6-1	many	-	TRBJ2-7
TGTGCCAGCAGTAGTCCGGGACTAGCGGGAGGCCCCTACGAGCAGTACTTC	CASSSPGLAGGPYEQYF	TRBV28	many	TRBD2	TRBJ2-7
TGTGCCAGCAGCCCACCAGTGGCGGGACTTCGCAATGAGCAGTTCTTC	CASSPPVAGLRNEQFF	TRBV7-9	many	-	TRBJ2-1
TGCGCCAGCAGCCCCCGACCCGGGGACGGTAATTCACCCCTCCACTTT	CASSPRPGDGNSPLHF	TRBV7-2	-	-	TRBJ1-6
TGCGCCAGCAGCTTAGAGCCGACAGGTAGCAATCAGCCCCAGCATTTT	CASSLEPTGSNQPQHF	TRBV5-1	few	-	TRBJ1-5
TGCGCCAGCAGCCTCCGGGGGACGGATTCCACCGGGGAGCTGTTTTTT	CASSLRGTDSTGELFF	TRBV5-1	-	-	TRBJ2-2
TGTGCCAGCAGGAAGACAGGGAGCATAGGTTCACCCCTCCACTTT	CASRKTGSIGSPLHF	TRBV2	few	TRBD1	TRBJ1-6
TGTGCCAGCAGCCAAGATCGAGGCGGGAGCCTATCCTACGAGCAGTACTTC	CASSQDRGGSLSYEQYF	TRBV3-2	few	-	TRBJ2-7
TGTGCCAGCAGCCAAGTCCTGGTAAATGAGCAGTTCTTC	CASSQVLVNEQFF	TRBV14	few	-	TRBJ2-1
TGCAGTGCCCCTCGAGCGGAGAGAGCTGAAGCTTTCTTT	CSAPRAERAEAFF	TRBV20-1	-	-	TRBJ1-1
TGTGCCAGCAGCTTCCGGGACAGCGAGCAGTACTTC	CASSFRDSEQYF	TRBV7-9	many	TRBD1	TRBJ2-7
TGTGCCAGCAGTGGACAGTCCTACGAGCAGTACTTC	CASSGQSYEQYF	TRBV6-1	many	-	TRBJ2-7
TGTGCCAGCAGTCTCCCAGGGGTTTCGGATTCACCCCTCCACTTT	CASSLPGVSDSPLHF	TRBV6-1	few	-	TRBJ1-6
TGTGCCATCAGATTCGATGCGAACACCGGGGAGCTGTTTTTT	CAIRFDANTGELFF	TRBV10-3	few	-	TRBJ2-2
TGTGCCAGCAGCTTAAGGATCGGCAATGAGCAGTTCTTC	CASSLRIGNEQFF	TRBV7-9	many	-	TRBJ2-1
TGTGCCAGCAGTCCCAGGGGATGGAACACTGAAGCTTTCTTT	CASSPRGWNTEAFF	TRBV2	many	-	TRBJ1-1
TGTGCCACCAGCCCAGGGCTCACTTCCCAAGAGACCCAGTACTTC	CATSPGLTSQETQYF	TRBV15	many	-	TRBJ2-5
TGTGCCAGCAGGCTGGGACAGGGTGCCCAGCCCCAGCATTTT	CASRLGQGAQPQHF	TRBV6-1	many	TRBD1	TRBJ1-5
TGTGCCAGTAAGGATAGCAATCAGCCCCAGCATTTT	CASKDSNQPQHF	TRBV19	once	-	TRBJ1-5
TGTGCCAGCAGTCCGAGGGGGAGCGGCTACACCTTC	CASSPRGSGYTF	TRBV6-2/TRBV6-3	-	-	TRBJ1-2
TGTGCCAGTAGTGCCGGGACTAGCGGACCAGATACGCAGTATTTT	CASSAGTSGPDTQYF	TRBV19	-	TRBD2	TRBJ2-3
TGTGCCAGCAGCACGAGGACGGGAGAAGGGCAAGAGACCCAGTACTTC	CASSTRTGEGQETQYF	TRBV7-9	many	-	TRBJ2-5
TGTGCCAGCAGTTACTTCCCGGTCGGGACAGTGAGAAATCAGCCCCAGCATTTT	CASSYFPVGTVRNQPQHF	TRBV6-2/TRBV6-3	many	TRBD1	TRBJ1-5
TGTGCCAGCAGCTTAATAGGTACAGGGGCTGAAGCTTTCTTT	CASSLIGTGAEAFF	TRBV6-1	few	TRBD1	TRBJ1-1
TGCAGTGCTAGTCCTGAGGCGGGGCTCGGCGGGGATACGCAGTATTTT	CSASPEAGLGGDTQYF	TRBV20-1	many	-	TRBJ2-3
TGCGCCAGCAGCCCGGCGGGGAGGCCGGGAGACACTGAAGCTTTCTTT	CASSPAGRPGDTEAFF	TRBV5-1	many	-	TRBJ1-1
TGCGCCAGCAGCCAAATCGGGGGAACTAATGAAAAACCGTTTTTT	CASSQIGGTNEKPFF	TRBV4-1	-	-	TRBJ1-4
TGTGCCAGCGGAGAATTAGCGGGAGAGACAGATACGCAGTATTTT	CASGELAGETDTQYF	TRBV6-1	-	TRBD2	TRBJ2-3
TGTGCCAGCAGTCATACGCCCCTGGTGCGGGACAGGGAGATCGTGACCCAGTACTTC	CASSHTPLVRDREIVTQYF	TRBV7-8	-	TRBD1	TRBJ2-5
TGCGCCAGCAGCCAAGGGAATAGCGGAAGCACAGATACGCAGTATTTT	CASSQGNSGSTDTQYF	TRBV4-3	-	-	TRBJ2-3
TGTGCCAGCAAGCCCCGCTGGTCCTACGAGCAGTACTTC	CASKPRWSYEQYF	TRBV2	many	-	TRBJ2-7
TGTGCCAGCAGCTTGCTCCGGGACATTTCATACGAGCAGTACTTC	CASSLLRDISYEQYF	TRBV5-5	many	-	TRBJ2-7
TGCGCCAGCAGCCAACAACCTAGCGGAGCTGTCATGGATACGCAGTATTTT	CASSQQPSGAVMDTQYF	TRBV5-1	-	TRBD2	TRBJ2-3